This TCR beta chain stems from a study of vaccination effects on CD4 cells after COVID-19. The table lists this clone with a few counts. Antigen: not known. The protocol was immunoSEQ multiplex PCR, while the TCRdb copy is restricted to in-frame clones and leaves out a portion. Counted here are about 38,000 clones, 82% occurring once; the ten biggest clones make up less than 3.5%. Findings and caveats of the study: From healthy vaccinees, only 1 of 255 vaccine-induced clones also reacted to common cold coronaviruses. Late after vaccination, infection- and vaccine-induced clones showed marked clonal contraction. Convalescent patients in the study were few, and early post-infection timepoints were absent.

When around 9 days of culture had elapsed, CD4+ T cells were isolated. CDR1 is SGHRS, CDR2 YFSETQ, per germline. This CDR3 spans 14 amino acids. With V trimmed by 4 bases and J by 3 bases, 4 bases remained unmatched. The specimen comprised CD4+ T cells from PBMCs cultured without peptide, sampled before COVID-19 vaccination. This TCR was recovered from a human donor who received a COVID-19 vaccine. The chain couples TRBV5-1 to TRBJ2-5; 9 positions agree with TRBD1. The CDR3 DNA follows: TGCGCCAGCAGCGTCGGGGACAGGGAAGAGACCCAGTACTTC. This sequence encodes CASSVGDREETQYF.